The 15 T cell receptor beta chains below all came from one sample that was sequenced in a study of CD8+CD57+ T cells in acquired aplastic anemia. All patients picked for sequencing had shown, by flow cytometry, an expansion of CD8+CD57+ cells. It was genomic DNA that served as the template for profiling TCR beta VDJ and CDR3. TCRdb called the reads again in MiXCR, with one record for every CDR3 protein. The sample holds over 150,000 distinct CDR3 sequences, roughly three fifths seen once. The sequenced sample was sorted CD4+, CD8+, or CD8+CD57+ T cells (not recorded which) from PBMCs. These receptors originate from a human donor with aplastic anemia.

The chain carries TRBV15 and TRBJ2-1; 7 bases agree with TRBD2. The CDR3 spans 14 residues. Looked up from germline, CDR1 is LNHNV and CDR2 is YYDKDF (reference sequence). V trimming: 2 bases; J trimming: 6 bases; junction bases outside the gene matches: 4. CDR3 loop: CATSRTREGNEQFF. The CDR3, as DNA: TGTGCCACCAGCAGAACCAGGGAGGGCAATGAGCAGTTCTTC. The variable domain in full, completed from reference TRBV15 and TRBJ2-1, reads DAMVIQNPRYQVTQFGKPVTLSCSQTLNHNVMYWYQQKSSQAPKLLFHYYDKDFNNEADTPDNFQSRRPNTSFCFLDIRSPGLGDTAMYLCATSRTREGNEQFFGPGTRLTVL.

V usage is TRBV27 and J usage is TRBJ2-5; D might be TRBD2 (5 bases). V gave up 3 bases and J gave up 7 bases, with 15 bases separating them. Germline CDR1 MNHEY, CDR2 SMNVEV (reference sequence). The CDR3 covers 14 residues. The CDR3 sequence is CASSLGSIEGTQYF. In DNA, the CDR3 is TGTGCCAGCAGTTTGGGGTCGATTGAGGGGACCCAGTACTTC.

This chain links TRBV24-1 with TRBJ2-3, with D possibly matching TRBD2 (6 bases). V dropped 2 bases and J dropped 3 bases, with 14 bases sitting between them. This CDR3 has 16 amino acids. From germline, CDR1 is KGHDR and CDR2 SFDVKD. This CDR3 is CATSDSVGGKTDTQYF. The CDR3 DNA reads as TGTGCCACCAGTGATTCCGTCGGGGGTAAAACAGATACGCAGTATTTT.

This clonotype was seen at least ten times. The chain joins TRBV20-1 to TRBJ2-7; D is perhaps TRBD1 (5 bases). The germline V gene has CDR1 DFQATT and CDR2 SNEGSKA (reference sequence). V dropped 6 bases and J dropped 6 bases, with 24 bases sitting between them. CDR3 length equals 15 residues. CDR3 sequence: CSATRQTGSLREQYF. CDR3 nucleotide sequence: TGCAGTGCGACCAGACAGACCGGTAGCCTACGCGAGCAGTACTTC.

J is TRBJ2-7 and V is TRBV7-9; no clear D. Germline CDR1 and CDR2: SEHNR and FQNEAQ (reference sequence). The CDR3 sequence is 20 residues long. Deletions cut 0 bases from V and 6 bases from J, with 30 bases between. The CDR3 region is CASSLAGKQGSRGSYGEQYF. The CDR3 coding sequence is TGTGCCAGCAGCTTAGCGGGAAAACAAGGCTCGAGAGGTTCCTACGGCGAGCAGTACTTC.

The V call is TRBV7-2, the J call TRBJ2-3; D remains ambiguous. This CDR3 region has 14 residues. V lost 2 bases and J 6 bases, leaving 12 bases between the germline ends. Germline V gene sequence: CDR1 SGHTA, CDR2 FQGNSA. This CDR3 reads CASSLSQSFDTQYF. The CDR3 DNA sequence: TGTGCCAGCAGCTTATCCCAATCGTTCGATACGCAGTATTTT.

To note about this clonotype: Compared with germline, one end of the junction differs, possibly owing to a read error. The genes are TRBV24-1 and TRBJ2-5, with a weak D call TRBD1 (5 bases). The CDR3 sequence is 11 residues long. CDR1 is KGHDR and CDR2 is SFDVKD in the germline V gene. The CDR3 DNA is TGTGCCGCCAGCAAGGGGGAGACCCAGTACTTC. Residues: CAASKGETQYF.

This clonotype was found many times. The chain uses TRBV5-8 and TRBJ2-1; D is undetermined. The CDR3 totals 13 residues. V gave up 4 bases and J gave up 6 bases, with 11 bases separating them. Looked up from germline, CDR1 is SGHTS and CDR2 is YDEGEE. The CDR3 reads CASSPISVNEQFF. The CDR3 DNA is TGTGCCAGCAGCCCCATATCGGTCAATGAGCAGTTCTTC. The whole variable domain, filled in from reference TRBV5-8 and TRBJ2-1, reads EAGVTQSPTHLIKTRGQQATLRCSPISGHTSVYWYQQALGLGLQFLLWYDEGEERNRGNFPPRFSGRQFPNYSSELNVNALELEDSALYLCASSPISVNEQFFGPGTRLTVL.

The chain carries TRBV2 and TRBJ2-2, with unresolved D. Germline CDR1 SNHLY, CDR2 FYNNEI. Trimming took 2 bases from V and 0 from J, leaving 7 bases between them. The CDR3 sequence is 15 residues long. The CDR3 reads CASSEFFANTGELFF. CDR3 coding DNA: TGTGCCAGCAGTGAATTTTTTGCGAACACCGGGGAGCTGTTTTTT.

The chain links TRBV19 to TRBJ1-5; 7 bases are a match to TRBD1. The CDR3 runs 17 residues. The germline CDR1 and CDR2 sequences are LNHDA and SQIVND (reference sequence). The J segment lost 1 base and the V segment lost 4 bases, leaving 10 bases of the junction unmatched. CDR3 in amino acids: CASSKKPGQPSNQPQHF. The CDR3 bases are TGTGCCAGTAGTAAAAAGCCGGGACAGCCCAGCAATCAGCCCCAGCATTTT.

The chain recombines TRBV20-1 with TRBJ2-7; 8 nucleotides align to TRBD1. This CDR3 has 11 residues. CDR1 is DFQATT and CDR2 is SNEGSKA in the germline V gene (reference sequence). V was clipped by 7 bases and J by 4 bases; unmatched bases: 3. Here the CDR3 DNA reads TGCAGTGGAACAGGGGGTTACGAGCAGTACTTC. Protein product: CSGTGGYEQYF.

There are many counts of this clonotype. The chain uses TRBV9 and TRBJ2-7, with TRBD2 matching 8 bases. CDR3 size: 15 residues. Per germline, CDR1 SGDLS and CDR2 YYNGEE. V lost 0 bases, J lost 3 bases, and 5 bases stayed unmatched. This CDR3 is CASSVGGSGGYEQYF. Written as DNA, the CDR3 is TGTGCCAGCAGCGTAGGGGGCAGCGGGGGCTACGAGCAGTACTTC.

The chain carries TRBV9 and TRBJ2-3; D not certain. CDR1 SGDLS and CDR2 YYNGEE come from the germline V gene. This CDR3 is built from 13 residues. The ends were cut back, 1 base at V and 9 bases at J, with 12 bases in the middle. The CDR3 region is CASSVTSTGTQYF. CDR3 sequence (DNA): TGTGCCAGCAGCGTAACCTCAACGGGCACGCAGTATTTT.

This rearrangement joins TRBV5-1 to TRBJ1-2, with 7 bases aligning to TRBD1. After removal of 0 bases from V and 12 bases from J, the junction contained 5 bases not matched to a gene. CDR1 and CDR2 (germline): SGHRS, YFSETQ. The CDR3 has 12 amino acids. The CDR3 DNA is TGCGCCAGCAGCTTGGGGAGGGGGCTCCACACCTTC. Translated, it gives CASSLGRGLHTF.

The rearrangement uses TRBV19 and TRBJ2-1, with TRBD2 matching 8 bases. Trimming cost V 3 bases and J 0 bases; bases outside gene matches: 4. The germline gives CDR1 LNHDA, CDR2 SQIVND (reference sequence). The CDR3 loop spans 16 amino acids. CDR3 in DNA: TGTGCCAGTAGTATTTCAGCGGGAGACTCCTACAATGAGCAGTTCTTC. Residues: CASSISAGDSYNEQFF.